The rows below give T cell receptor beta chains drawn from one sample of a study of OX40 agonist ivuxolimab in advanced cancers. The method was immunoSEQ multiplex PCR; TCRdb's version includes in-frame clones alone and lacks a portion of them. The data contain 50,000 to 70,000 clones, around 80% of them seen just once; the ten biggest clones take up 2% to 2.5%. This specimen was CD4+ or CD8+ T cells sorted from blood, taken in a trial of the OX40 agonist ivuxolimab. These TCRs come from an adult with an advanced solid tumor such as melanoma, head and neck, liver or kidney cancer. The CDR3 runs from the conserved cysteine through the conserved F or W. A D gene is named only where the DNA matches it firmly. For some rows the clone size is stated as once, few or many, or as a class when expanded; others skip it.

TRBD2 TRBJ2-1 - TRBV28 CASSAPGGYYNEQFF TGTGCCAGCAGTGCCCCGGGGGGTTATTACAATGAGCAGTTCTTC
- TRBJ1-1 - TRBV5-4 CASSYSRNTEAFF TGTGCCAGCAGCTACAGCCGGAACACTGAAGCTTTCTTT
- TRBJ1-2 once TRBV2 CASSDTGDYGYTF TGTGCCAGCAGCGACACAGGTGACTATGGCTACACCTTC
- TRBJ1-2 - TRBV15 CATSRTDTAGYTF TGTGCCACCAGCAGAACGGACACCGCGGGCTACACCTTC
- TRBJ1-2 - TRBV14 CASSRRTAYDYTF TGTGCCAGCAGCCGCCGGACAGCGTACGACTACACCTTC
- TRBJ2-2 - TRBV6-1 CASSERQGLTGELFF TGTGCCAGCAGTGAGCGGCAGGGGCTCACCGGGGAGCTGTTTTTT
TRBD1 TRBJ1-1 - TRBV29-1 CSVVAGGGQAFF TGCAGCGTTGTTGCAGGGGGAGGACAAGCTTTCTTT
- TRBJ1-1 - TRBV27 CASSLWGNTEAFF TGTGCCAGCAGTTTATGGGGGAACACTGAAGCTTTCTTT
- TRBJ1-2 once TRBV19 CASRTNEQGNYGYTF TGTGCCAGTCGAACAAACGAACAGGGAAACTATGGCTACACCTTC
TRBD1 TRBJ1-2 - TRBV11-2 CASSFPSGTGGRNYGYTF TGTGCCAGCAGCTTCCCCTCCGGGACAGGGGGTAGAAACTATGGCTACACCTTC
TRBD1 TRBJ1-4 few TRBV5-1 CASSTRQGAGEKLFF TGCGCCAGCAGCACCCGACAGGGGGCTGGAGAAAAACTGTTTTTT
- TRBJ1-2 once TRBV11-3 CASSLESAYGYTF TGTGCCAGCAGCTTAGAGTCCGCCTATGGCTACACCTTC
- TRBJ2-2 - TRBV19 CASSIDGGGELFF TGTGCCAGTAGTATAGACGGTGGCGGGGAGCTGTTTTTT
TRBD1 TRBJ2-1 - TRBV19 CASSLSGQSDNEQFF TGTGCCAGTAGTCTGTCGGGACAGAGCGACAATGAGCAGTTCTTC
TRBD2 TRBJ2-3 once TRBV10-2 CASSDGERGGRDTQYF TGCGCCAGCAGTGATGGGGAGCGGGGGGGCCGAGATACGCAGTATTTT
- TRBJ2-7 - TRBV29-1 CSVSSGTFRGEQYF TGCAGCGTTTCTTCCGGGACTTTCCGGGGGGAGCAGTACTTC
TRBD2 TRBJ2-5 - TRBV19 CASTMGTSARGTQYF TGTGCCAGTACTATGGGGACTAGCGCCCGGGGGACCCAGTACTTC
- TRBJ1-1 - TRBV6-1 CASSYSVYTEAFF TGTGCCAGCAGTTATTCGGTTTACACTGAAGCTTTCTTT
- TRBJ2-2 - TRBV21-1 CATSATLTGFPRPWRTGELFF TGTGCCACCTCAGCCACCCTCACAGGGTTCCCTCGTCCGTGGAGGACCGGGGAGCTGTTTTTT
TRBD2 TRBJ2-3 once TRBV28 CASYDTSGPRDTQYF TGTGCCTCCTACGATACTAGCGGCCCCAGGGATACGCAGTATTTT
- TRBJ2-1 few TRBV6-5 CASFLGRREFF TGTGCCAGCTTCTTAGGGAGGAGGGAGTTCTTC
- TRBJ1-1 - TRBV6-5 CASRSRGLNTEAFF TGTGCCAGCAGGTCGCGGGGGTTGAACACTGAAGCTTTCTTT